The sequence of this TCR beta chain was determined in a study of CD8+ T cells in alopecia areata. Overall study: At a dose of 5 to 10 mg twice daily, oral tofacitinib was given to treated patients.

This clone was found a few times. Treatment denoted: oral pan-JAK inhibitor, 5-10 mg twice daily. Obtained from alopecia areata patients were lesional scalp punch biopsies along with peripheral blood. Investigators sorted PBMCs to obtain both CD4+ and CD8+ T cells. Germline V lookup: CDR1 MGHRA, CDR2 YSYEKL. This CDR3 is 16 amino acids long. J was trimmed by 8 bases and V by 2 bases; bases with no gene match: 9. Extracted RNA was reverse transcribed, and the resulting cDNA served as sequencing template. Some clones are missing from TCRdb's copy, which holds only in-frame ones; the method was immunoSEQ multiplex PCR. Here the sample spans about 76,000 clones, approximately 64% being singletons.

This chain uses TRBV4-1 with TRBJ2-1, with 10 bases identical to TRBD1. This clonotype originated in a human donor with alopecia areata. The sample here was CD8+ T cells sorted from blood, taken at week 24, from a patient treated with tofacitinib. In nucleotides, the CDR3 is TGCGCCAGCAGCCAACTAATTGGACAGGGGGAGGATGAGCAGTTCTTC. As protein: CASSQLIGQGEDEQFF.